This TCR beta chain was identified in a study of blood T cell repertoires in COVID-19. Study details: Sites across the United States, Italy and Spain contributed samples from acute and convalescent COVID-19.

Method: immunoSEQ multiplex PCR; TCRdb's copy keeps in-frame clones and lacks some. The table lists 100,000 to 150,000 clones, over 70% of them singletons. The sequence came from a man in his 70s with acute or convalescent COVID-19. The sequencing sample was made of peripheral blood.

The CDR3 is CASSGIHSGNTIYF. The CDR3 DNA sequence: TGTGCCAGCAGTGGCATCCACTCTGGAAACACCATATATTTT. This chain connects TRBV5-6 to TRBJ1-3; D is unclear. CDR3 length: 14 amino acids. Trimming left V 5 bases short and J 0 bases short, with 9 bases between. CDR1 and CDR2 from the germline V gene are SGHDT and YYEEEE.